This TCR beta chain was captured in a study of blood T cell repertoires in COVID-19. TCRdb's table, derived via immunoSEQ multiplex PCR, lists solely in-frame clones and lacks some. The table has about 240,000 clones, about nine tenths seen once; the top ten hold just over 7%. The sequenced sample consisted of peripheral blood. This receptor was identified in a man aged 55 to 69 who had recovered from COVID-19.

For the CDR3, the DNA is TGTGCCAGCAGTCCACAGGGGGGTGGGCAAGAGACCCAGTACTTC. Its translation is CASSPQGGGQETQYF. The chain couples TRBV5-4 to TRBJ2-5, with 8 bases lining up with TRBD1. Trimming removed 5 bases from V and 2 bases from J; junction bases left unmatched: 8. Germline assignment: CDR1 SGHNT and CDR2 YYREEE (reference sequence). The CDR3 length is 15 residues. Full variable domain (outside the CDR3, taken from reference TRBV5-4 and TRBJ2-5): ETGVTQSPTHLIKTRGQQVTLRCSSQSGHNTVSWYQQALGQGPQFIFQYYREEENGRGNFPPRFSGLQFPNYSSELNVNALELDDSALYLCASSPQGGGQETQYFGPGTRLLVL.